Listed below are T cell receptor beta chains from one sample, sequenced in a study of radiotherapy plus CTLA-4 blockade in lung cancer. The repertoire was sequenced with immunoSEQ multiplex PCR; TCRdb's copy has only in-frame clones and lacks some. Among approximately 76,000 clones, under 80% were seen once, and the ten largest hold 4%. This sample comprised peripheral blood, obtained from a patient treated with radiotherapy plus ipilimumab. These receptors all stem from a human donor with non-small cell lung cancer who had a partial response to radiotherapy plus ipilimumab. Some clones in this sample may be carry-over from other donors' samples. CDR3s include the opening cysteine and the closing phenylalanine or tryptophan. D genes are given only for firm matches. Clone size is stated in some rows and not others, as once, few, many or a class when expanded.

once	.	TRBV7-9	TRBJ1-1	TGTGCCAGCAGCTTAGGAGGGACACTGAACACTGAAGCTTTCTTT	CASSLGGTLNTEAFF
.	.	TRBV7-8	TRBJ2-1	TGTGCCAGCAGCGCCAGGGGTGGGGGCTACAATGAGCAGTTCTTC	CASSARGGGYNEQFF
.	TRBD1	TRBV27	TRBJ2-7	TGTGCCAGCAGTTTACAACGGGGACAGGGGCTATTGCAGCAGTACTTC	CASSLQRGQGLLQQYF
.	TRBD1	TRBV27	TRBJ2-7	TGTGCCAGCAGTCTGAGACAGGGCTCAACCTACGAGCAGTACTTC	CASSLRQGSTYEQYF
.	.	TRBV15	TRBJ1-2	TGTGCCACCAGCAGAAGTCTAGAAGCCTCACGGCTCTTC	CATSRSLEASRLF
.	.	TRBV7-2	TRBJ1-5	TGTGCCAGCAGCAGACAGCCAGTAGGACAGCCCCAGCATTTT	CASSRQPVGQPQHF
.	.	TRBV5-1	TRBJ1-3	TGCGCCAGCAGCTCAACAGGGTCTGGAAACACCATATATTTT	CASSSTGSGNTIYF
.	.	TRBV23-1	TRBJ2-7	TGCGCCAGCAGTCAAAGCTCCGGGGGACGCATTTTTTACGAGCAGTACTTC	CASSQSSGGRIFYEQYF
.	TRBD2	TRBV27	TRBJ2-4	TGTGCCAGCAGGGCTGGGGGAGGGAACATTCAGTACTTC	CASRAGGGNIQYF
.	TRBD1	TRBV5-4	TRBJ1-2	TGTGCCAGCAGCTTCCGGACAGGGGGAGCGGATGGCTACACCTTC	CASSFRTGGADGYTF
few	TRBD1	TRBV28	TRBJ1-4	TGTGCCAGCAGTACTCGACAGGGACAGGAAAAACTGTTTTTT	CASSTRQGQEKLFF
.	.	TRBV7-3	TRBJ2-7	TGTGCCAGCAGCTTAGAAATAACCGGGAGTAGCTACGAGCAGTACTTC	CASSLEITGSSYEQYF
.	TRBD1	TRBV6-1	TRBJ1-5	TGTGCCAGCAGGAGACAGGGGGAAGAACAGCCCCAGCATTTT	CASRRQGEEQPQHF
.	TRBD2	TRBV27	TRBJ2-3	TGTGCCAGCAGTCTGGGGCCCGGACTAGCGGGGAGAGATACGCAGTATTTT	CASSLGPGLAGRDTQYF
.	TRBD2	TRBV28	TRBJ2-5	TGTGCCAGCAGTACTCGCCCGGGGGGAGAGACCCAGTACTTC	CASSTRPGGETQYF
.	TRBD2	TRBV19	TRBJ2-7	TGTGCCAGTAGTACCTTAGCGGGGGGCCCCTACGAGCAGTACTTC	CASSTLAGGPYEQYF
.	TRBD2	TRBV7-2	TRBJ2-5	TGTGCCAGCAGCCCCGGACTAGCGGGAGGGCCAAAACCTTACTTC	CASSPGLAGGPKPYF
.	.	TRBV19	TRBJ2-2	TGTGCCAGTTCCGAGGACACCTTCTTCGGGGAGCTGTTTTTT	CASSEDTFFGELFF
.	TRBD1	TRBV2	TRBJ2-2	TGTGCCAGCAGGGGGACAGTGAACACCGGGGAGCTGTTTTTT	CASRGTVNTGELFF
.	TRBD1	TRBV5-4	TRBJ2-2	TGTGCCAGCAGCGGAGGACAGGGGCAGAACACCGGGGAGCTGTTTTTT	CASSGGQGQNTGELFF
.	.	TRBV9	TRBJ1-1	TGTGCCAGCAGCGTAGATCAGTTGAACACTGAAGCTTTCTTT	CASSVDQLNTEAFF
.	.	TRBV7-8	TRBJ2-5	TGTGCCAGCAGCGCCGAGTTGCAAGAGACCCAGTACTTC	CASSAELQETQYF
few	TRBD1	TRBV2	TRBJ1-3	TGTGCCAGCAGCCCACAGGGGAAACCTGGAAACACCATATATTTT	CASSPQGKPGNTIYF
few	.	TRBV4-1	TRBJ1-1	TGCGCCAGCAGCCAAGAATATAAGAACACTGAAGCTTTCTTT	CASSQEYKNTEAFF
.	TRBD2	TRBV4-2	TRBJ2-5	TGTGCCAGCAGCCAAGGACTAGCCCGAGAGACCCAGTACTTC	CASSQGLARETQYF
.	TRBD1	TRBV2	TRBJ1-2	TGTGCCAGCAGCCACAGGGGAAGGGGTATTGGCTACACCTTC	CASSHRGRGIGYTF
.	.	TRBV7-2	TRBJ2-7	TGTGCCAGCAGCTTAGACCCAGGTCGGTCGGAGCAGTACTTC	CASSLDPGRSEQYF
.	TRBD1	TRBV2	TRBJ2-3	TGTGCCAGCAAGCCAGGGGGCGTTTCAGATACGCAGTATTTT	CASKPGGVSDTQYF
many	.	TRBV10-3	TRBJ1-1	TGTGCCATCAGTGAGAGGAAGGAGACTGAAGCTTTCTTT	CAISERKETEAFF
.	.	TRBV7-2	TRBJ2-5	TGTGCCAGCAGCTTTGGGAAGGGGGAGACCCAGTACTTC	CASSFGKGETQYF
.	.	TRBV7-2	TRBJ1-6	TGTGCCAGCAGCTTACTGGGGCGTTTTGAGTCACCCCTCCACTTT	CASSLLGRFESPLHF
once	.	TRBV30	TRBJ1-1	TGTGCCTGGAGCCGGTCGAACACTGAAGCTTTCTTT	CAWSRSNTEAFF
.	TRBD2	TRBV5-4	TRBJ2-7	TGTGCCAGCAGCCCCGGACTAGCGGGGGCCTGGGGCGAGCAGTACTTC	CASSPGLAGAWGEQYF
.	TRBD2	TRBV25-1	TRBJ2-7	TGTGCCAGCAGTTGGACTAGCGGGCGGCAGTACTTC	CASSWTSGRQYF
.	.	TRBV28	TRBJ1-2	TGTGCCAGCAGTTTATGGCCTCCCGGGAGTGGCTACACCTTC	CASSLWPPGSGYTF
.	.	TRBV29-1	TRBJ2-7	TGCAGCGTTGTTGTCTACGAGCAGTACTTC	CSVVVYEQYF
.	TRBD2	TRBV28	TRBJ2-1	TGTGCCAGCTGGACTAGCGGGGGGGATGAGCAGTTCTTC	CASWTSGGDEQFF
.	TRBD1	TRBV5-4	TRBJ1-2	TGTGCCAGCAGCAGTGGGGACAGAAACCATGGCTACACCTTC	CASSSGDRNHGYTF
.	TRBD2	TRBV7-2	TRBJ2-1	TGTGCCAGCAGCTTACGGCGGGAGCGGCAGTTCTTC	CASSLRRERQFF
.	TRBD1	TRBV30	TRBJ1-2	TGTGCCAAAGACAGGGCCCCTGGGTATGGCTACACCTTC	CAKDRAPGYGYTF
.	TRBD1	TRBV2	TRBJ2-6	TGTGCCAGCAGACAACAGGGGGCCTCTGGGGCCAACGTCCTGACTTTC	CASRQQGASGANVLTF
few	.	TRBV7-9	TRBJ1-3	TGTGCCAGCAGCTTAGAAGGCGCGGGGGGAAACACCATATATTTT	CASSLEGAGGNTIYF
once	.	TRBV6-1	TRBJ2-3	TGTGCCAGCAGTGAGTCAGGGGTTAGCACAGATACGCAGTATTTT	CASSESGVSTDTQYF
.	TRBD2	TRBV7-7	TRBJ2-1	TGTGCCAGCAGCTTAGATCCAATGGGACTAGCTTCAATACGTGAGCAGTTCTTC	CASSLDPMGLASIREQFF
.	.	TRBV21-1	TRBJ1-2	TGTGCCAGCAGCAAAGTGCCCCAAAGGAAGGGGGCTGCTAACTATGGCTACACCTTC	CASSKVPQRKGAANYGYTF
.	TRBD1	TRBV19	TRBJ2-2	TGTGCCAGTAGTATTTGGGACAGCTCCACCGGGGAGCTGTTTTTT	CASSIWDSSTGELFF
.	.	TRBV7-2	TRBJ2-3	TGTGCCAGCAGCGGGTCGGGGAGCACAGATACGCAGTATTTT	CASSGSGSTDTQYF
.	.	TRBV18	TRBJ2-7	TGTGCCAGCTCACCAACAAGACAGGAGGAGTACTTC	CASSPTRQEEYF